This T cell receptor (beta chain) stems from a study of cytomegalovirus exposure and HLA in healthy donors. The PCR used 60 Vbeta and 13 Jbeta primers. Some clones are missing from TCRdb's copy, which holds only in-frame ones; the method was immunoSEQ multiplex PCR. The sample yields 35,000 to 45,000 clones, 85% to 95% seen once. The J segment lost 9 bases and the V segment lost 3 bases, leaving 6 bases of the junction unmatched. The CDR3 covers 15 residues. From germline, CDR1 is MDHEN and CDR2 SYDVKM. As for this clone: Its antigen is not identified.

Whole-study results and caveats: An analysis that came later showed most CMV-associated TCR beta chains appearing HLA-restricted.

The chain combines TRBV28 with TRBJ2-1; 12 nucleotides match TRBD2. The sequence was collected from a woman under 30 in good health and CMV-seronegative. The source material was PBMCs. The CDR3 region has the DNA TGTGCCAGCAGTTTTGCTAGCGGGAGGGCCGGTGAGCAGTTCTTC. Amino acid sequence: CASSFASGRAGEQFF. The full variable domain, rest sourced from reference TRBV28 and TRBJ2-1, is DVKVTQSSRYLVKRTGEKVFLECVQDMDHENMFWYRQDPGLGLRLIYFSYDVKMKEKGDIPEGYSVSREKKERFSLILESASTNQTSMYLCASSFASGRAGEQFFGPGTRLTVL.